This entry lists 24 T cell receptor beta chains sequenced from one sample in a study of blood T cell repertoires in COVID-19. The protocol was immunoSEQ multiplex PCR, while the TCRdb copy is restricted to in-frame clones and leaves out a portion. The sample carries some 320,000 clones, under 90% recorded once. The sequenced material came from peripheral blood. These receptors were obtained from a woman in her twenties or thirties with COVID-19, enrolled during active disease.

The chain is built from TRBV12-3 or TRBV12-4 and TRBJ2-1; D is unresolved. V was trimmed by 0 bases and J by 5 bases, leaving 5 bases between them. CDR3 size: 13 residues. DNA of the CDR3: TGTGCCAGCAGTTTAGCCCATGACAATGAGCAGTTCTTC. Its translation is CASSLAHDNEQFF.

The CDR3 reads CASSIPGLNIDNTQYF. The CDR3 DNA follows: TGTGCCAGTAGTATCCCGGGACTCAACATAGATAATACGCAGTATTTT. The genes are TRBV19 and TRBJ2-3; tentative D call: TRBD2 (6 bases). The CDR3 consists of 16 residues. Trimming pared 3 bases from V and 7 bases from J, leaving 20 bases between. Germline CDR1 LNHDA, CDR2 SQIVND (reference sequence).

V is TRBV6-5 and J is TRBJ1-1; TRBD1 might be the D (5 bases). The CDR3 has 13 residues. Germline lookup yields CDR1 MNHEY and CDR2 SVGAGI. Trimming stripped 7 bases from V and 2 bases from J, with 11 bases between. CDR3 nucleotide sequence: TGTGCCAGCACCCGCGGGACCAACACTGAAGCTTTCTTT. Its translation: CASTRGTNTEAFF.

CDR3 nucleotides: TGTGCCACTCTCGGGGTACGGCGGGGGGCCTACGAGCAGTACTTC. This codes for CATLGVRRGAYEQYF. This rearrangement joins TRBV2 to TRBJ2-7, with 8 bases that match TRBD2. This CDR3 region has 15 residues. Germline V gives CDR1 SNHLY, CDR2 FYNNEI. V trimming: 10 bases; J trimming: 2 bases; junction bases outside the gene matches: 13.

This chain connects TRBV4-2 to TRBJ1-6, with D possibly TRBD1 on 6 matching bases. This CDR3 region has 15 residues. Germline loops: CDR1 LGHNA, CDR2 YNFKEQ. Trimming shortened V by 0 bases and J by 9 bases, and 12 bases separated the two germline ends. The chain's CDR3 is CASSQEDRGSSPLHF. DNA for the CDR3: TGTGCCAGCAGCCAAGAGGACAGAGGATCTTCACCCCTCCACTTT.

The V and J genes are TRBV28 and TRBJ1-6; TRBD1 is a possible D gene (6 bases). The CDR3 length is 14 residues. Trimming took 6 bases from V and 13 from J, leaving 19 bases between them. Germline CDR1 is MDHEN and CDR2 is SYDVKM. The CDR3 coding sequence is TGTGCCAGCAGCCATACCGGGGACATCCCCCCCCTCCACTTT. Protein: CASSHTGDIPPLHF.

V usage is TRBV12-3 or TRBV12-4 and J usage is TRBJ2-1; D unresolved. The V and J ends lost 3 bases and 10 bases respectively, with 7 bases between them. This CDR3 is 11 amino acids long. The CDR3 DNA follows: TGTGCCAGCAGTTTTGGTAGCGAGCAGTTCTTC. This codes for CASSFGSEQFF.

The rearrangement joins TRBV6-4 to TRBJ2-3; no clear D. The length of the CDR3 is 16 residues. With 4 bases removed from V and 6 bases from J, the gap between germline ends came to 20 bases. Germline V CDR1 and CDR2: MRHNA, SNTAGT. CDR3 region: CASSGNSPLSRDTQYF. DNA for the CDR3: TGTGCCAGCAGTGGGAACAGCCCCTTGAGTCGCGATACGCAGTATTTT.

V and J are TRBV4-1 and TRBJ2-1, with 7 bases fitting TRBD2. V was pared by 0 bases and J by 7 bases, with 12 bases of the junction left unmatched. The germline V gene encodes CDR1 MGHRA and CDR2 YSYEKL. The CDR3 is made up of 17 amino acids. The CDR3 coding sequence is TGCGCCAGCAGCCAAGAAGTGGCGGCTAGCGGAGTGAATGAGCAGTTCTTC. Its protein is CASSQEVAASGVNEQFF.

The chain joins TRBV5-4 to TRBJ2-7; TRBD1 is a possible D gene (6 bases). The germline CDR1 and CDR2 sequences are SGHNT and YYREEE (reference sequence). The CDR3 covers 11 residues. V was trimmed by 4 bases and J by 5 bases, leaving 7 bases between them. The CDR3 DNA follows: TGTGCCAGCAGCGGGGGCCACGAGCAGTACTTC. Translation: CASSGGHEQYF.

The CDR3 loop reads CASSQEGGVRSYEQYF. The CDR3 DNA reads TGCGCCAGCAGCCAAGAAGGGGGGGTAAGATCCTACGAGCAGTACTTC. The gene calls are TRBV4-1 and TRBJ2-7; weak D call: TRBD2 (7 bases). The CDR3 has 16 amino acids. Germline CDR1 and CDR2: MGHRA and YSYEKL. V was clipped by 0 bases and J by 1 base, with 13 bases between them.

The chain employs TRBV7-2 and TRBJ1-1, with D perhaps TRBD1 (5 bases). Germline lookup yields CDR1 SGHTA and CDR2 FQGNSA. The CDR3 has 14 residues. Trimming took off 1 base at V and 10 bases at J, with 16 bases between the two ends. The CDR3 DNA reads as TGTGCCAGCAGCTTAGTACAGAAGGGGTGGATAGCTTTCTTT. It yields the protein CASSLVQKGWIAFF.

Details on this clone: Other nucleotide sequences in the sample specify the same CDR3. The chain is built from TRBV18 and TRBJ2-3, with TRBD2 matching over 8 bases. V lost 3 bases to trimming and J lost 2 bases; unmatched junction nucleotides: 7. The CDR3 contains 16 residues. CDR1 and CDR2 from the germline V gene are KGHSH and LQKENI. The CDR3 region has the DNA TGTGCCAGCTCACCGAGAAGCGGGGGCCCCACAGATACGCAGTATTTT. It yields the protein CASSPRSGGPTDTQYF.

The chain employs TRBV29-1 and TRBJ1-4; 8 bases agree with TRBD1. Germline trimming cut 7 bases from V and 8 bases from J; bases unmatched to any gene: 9. The germline gives CDR1 SQVTM, CDR2 ANQGSEA. The CDR3 consists of 13 residues. The CDR3 loop reads CSAYGTGGEKLFF. DNA for the CDR3: TGCAGCGCGTACGGGACAGGTGGCGAAAAACTGTTTTTT.

The rearrangement links TRBV5-1 to TRBJ1-1, with D possibly being TRBD1 (5 bases). Germline V gene sequence: CDR1 SGHRS, CDR2 YFSETQ. The V gene lost 1 base and the J gene lost 4 bases, with 11 bases spanning the gap. The CDR3 has 14 residues. The CDR3 region is CASSLTQGGTEAFF. CDR3 bases: TGCGCCAGCAGCTTGACCCAGGGTGGCACTGAAGCTTTCTTT.

The chain employs TRBV19 and TRBJ1-5; 7 bases are shared with TRBD1. The V gene end was trimmed by 3 bases and the J gene end by 6 bases; junction bases not matched to a gene: 8. The germline CDR1 and CDR2 sequences are LNHDA and SQIVND (reference sequence). This CDR3 contains 15 residues. The DNA of the CDR3 is TGTGCCAGTAGTATTGAGGCGACAGGGACTCAGCCCCAGCATTTT. The encoded protein is CASSIEATGTQPQHF.

The chain is built from TRBV3-1 (or the pseudogene TRBV3-2) and TRBJ2-7; 9 bases align to TRBD2. V shed 0 bases and J 2 bases; nucleotides not matched to a gene: 2. Germline lookup yields CDR1 LGHDT and CDR2 YNNKEL (reference sequence). This CDR3 contains 15 residues. CDR3 region: CASSQEVAGAYEQYF. CDR3 nucleotides: TGTGCCAGCAGCCAAGAGGTAGCGGGGGCCTACGAGCAGTACTTC.

V gene TRBV20-1 combines with J gene TRBJ1-4; possible D gene TRBD1, 5 bases. The CDR3 runs 14 residues. CDR1 is DFQATT and CDR2 is SNEGSKA in the germline V gene (reference sequence). V was trimmed by 3 bases and J by 7 bases, leaving 15 bases between them. CDR3: CSASGRVIGEKLFF. As DNA, the CDR3 is TGCAGTGCTAGTGGCAGGGTAATTGGTGAAAAACTGTTTTTT.

The CDR3 sequence is CASSLAGEGTNEKLFF. The CDR3 DNA is TGTGCCAGCAGCTTAGCCGGGGAGGGCACTAATGAAAAACTGTTTTTT. The V gene is TRBV7-9, the J gene TRBJ1-4, with D uncertain. V was cut by 0 bases and J by 2 bases, with 10 bases left in between. The CDR3 sequence is 16 residues long. Germline-derived CDR1 and CDR2 are SEHNR and FQNEAQ (reference sequence).

The genes are TRBV5-1 and TRBJ2-5; perhaps TRBD1 as D (5 bases). There are 15 residues in the CDR3. Germline values: CDR1 SGHRS, CDR2 YFSETQ. V dropped 5 bases and J dropped 1 base, with 15 bases sitting between them. The CDR3 here is CASSSGRGAQETQYF. CDR3 sequence (DNA): TGCGCCAGCAGTTCGGGTCGTGGGGCCCAAGAGACCCAGTACTTC.

The rearrangement uses TRBV27 and TRBJ2-3; D unclear. Germline V CDR1 and CDR2: MNHEY, SMNVEV (reference sequence). V lost 6 bases, J lost 0 bases, and 7 bases lay in between. The CDR3 extends over 13 amino acids. The CDR3 loop reads CASRYRSTDTQYF. The CDR3 nucleotides are TGTGCCAGCAGGTACAGAAGCACAGATACGCAGTATTTT.

The rearrangement joins TRBV5-4 to TRBJ1-3; TRBD1 matches at 7 bases. Germline-derived CDR1 and CDR2 are SGHNT and YYREEE (reference sequence). Trimming cost V 2 bases and J 4 bases; bases outside gene matches: 6. The CDR3 consists of 15 residues. In nucleotides, the CDR3 is TGTGCCAGCAGCTTAACAGGGGATTTAGGAAACACCATATATTTT. Amino acids: CASSLTGDLGNTIYF.

Here the CDR3 reads CASRHPTSGVGDTQYF. CDR3 DNA: TGTGCCAGCAGGCACCCCACTAGCGGGGTAGGGGATACGCAGTATTTT. This chain uses TRBV6-6 with TRBJ2-3; 10 nucleotides align to TRBD2. The CDR3 loop spans 16 amino acids. Trimming cost V 6 bases and J 6 bases; bases outside gene matches: 12. Germline CDR1 is MNHNY and CDR2 is SVGAGI (reference sequence).

The rearrangement links TRBV5-8 to TRBJ1-4; D gene ambiguous. The CDR3 covers 11 residues. V lost 4 bases to trimming and J lost 13 bases, with 11 bases between them. Per the germline V gene, CDR1 is SGHTS and CDR2 is YDEGEE. CDR3 loop: CASSPWRGLFF. In DNA form, the CDR3 reads TGTGCCAGCAGCCCTTGGAGAGGACTGTTTTTT.